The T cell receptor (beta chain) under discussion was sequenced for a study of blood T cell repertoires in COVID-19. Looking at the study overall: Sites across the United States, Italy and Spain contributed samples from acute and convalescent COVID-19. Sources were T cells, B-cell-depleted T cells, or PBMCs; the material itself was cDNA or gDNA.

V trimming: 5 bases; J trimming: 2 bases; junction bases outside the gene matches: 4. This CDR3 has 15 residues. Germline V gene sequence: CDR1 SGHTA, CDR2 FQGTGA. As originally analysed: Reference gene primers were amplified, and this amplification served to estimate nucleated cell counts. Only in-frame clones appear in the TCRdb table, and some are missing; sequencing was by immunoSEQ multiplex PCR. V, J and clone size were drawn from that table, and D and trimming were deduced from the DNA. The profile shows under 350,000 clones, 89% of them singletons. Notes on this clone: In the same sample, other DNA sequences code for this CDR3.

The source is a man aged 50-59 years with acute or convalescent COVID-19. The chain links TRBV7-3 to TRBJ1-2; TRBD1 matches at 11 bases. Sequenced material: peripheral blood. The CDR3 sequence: CASSPGQGGNYGYTF. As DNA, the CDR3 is TGTGCCAGCAGCCCGGGACAGGGGGGGAACTATGGCTACACCTTC.